A selection of T cell receptor beta chains follows, all from one sample in a study of blood T cell repertoires in COVID-19. The repertoire was sequenced with immunoSEQ multiplex PCR; TCRdb's copy has only in-frame clones and lacks some. The data show approximately 140,000 clones, about four fifths seen once. Sequencing was done on a sample of peripheral blood. These receptors all come from a human donor with acute or convalescent COVID-19. The donor label of this sample is uncertain. The CDR3 runs from the conserved cysteine through the conserved F or W. The order of the fields is J gene, CDR3 length, V gene, CDR3 protein.

>TRBJ1-5|14|TRBV19
CASSMRVFNQPQHF
>TRBJ2-1|13|TRBV6-5
CASSPGGISEQFF
>TRBJ2-3|15|TRBV6-5
CASRPGQGAYSTQYF
>TRBJ2-2|15|TRBV4-2
CASSQDTANTGELFF
>TRBJ1-2|13|TRBV6-5
CASSLGQEQGYTF
>TRBJ2-1|16|TRBV4-1
CASSQATSGGTNEQFF
>TRBJ1-1|14|TRBV12-5
CASGLWPIDTEAFF
>TRBJ1-3|13|TRBV6-5
CASTPEGGNTIYF
>TRBJ1-3|15|TRBV5-1
CASSLGQSSGNTIYF
>TRBJ2-5|16|TRBV7-7
CASSRTPGHKQETQYF
>TRBJ1-2|12|TRBV28
CASMSGGEGYTF
>TRBJ1-5|19|TRBV28
CASSFPTSKDRGPHQPQHF
>TRBJ1-2|14|TRBV19
CASNPTGADYGYTF
>TRBJ1-5|13|TRBV2
CASSGTDNQPQHF
>TRBJ2-7|13|TRBV12-3/TRBV12-4
CASSSFLFYEQYF